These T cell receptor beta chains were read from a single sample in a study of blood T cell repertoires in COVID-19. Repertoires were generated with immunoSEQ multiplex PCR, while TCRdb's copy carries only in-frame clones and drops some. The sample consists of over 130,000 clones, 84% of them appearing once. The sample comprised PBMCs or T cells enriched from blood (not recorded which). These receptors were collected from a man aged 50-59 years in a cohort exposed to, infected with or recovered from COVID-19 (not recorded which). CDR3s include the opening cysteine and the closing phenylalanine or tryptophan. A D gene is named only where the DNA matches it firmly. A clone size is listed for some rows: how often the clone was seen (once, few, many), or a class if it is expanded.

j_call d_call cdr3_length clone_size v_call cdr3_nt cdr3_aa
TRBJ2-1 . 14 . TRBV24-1 TGTGCCACCAGTGATGGCGGATCCTACAATGAGCAGTTCTTC CATSDGGSYNEQFF
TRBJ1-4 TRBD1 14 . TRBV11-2 TGTGCCAGCAGCCCGACAGGGCTGAATGAAAAACTGTTTTTT CASSPTGLNEKLFF
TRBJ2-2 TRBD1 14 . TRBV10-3 TGTGCCATGACCCGGGACAGAAACACCGGGGAGCTGTTTTTT CAMTRDRNTGELFF
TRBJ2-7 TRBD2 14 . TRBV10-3 TGTGCCATCAGTGAGGGGCGGGAGGCGTACGAGCAGTACTTC CAISEGREAYEQYF
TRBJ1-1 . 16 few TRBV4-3 TGCGCCAGCAGCCCATCGGTGCGGGGGCCAAGGGCTGAAGCTTTCTTT CASSPSVRGPRAEAFF
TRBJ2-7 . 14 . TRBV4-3 TGCGCCAGCAGCCCCTCCCAGGGGAACTACGAGCAGTACTTC CASSPSQGNYEQYF
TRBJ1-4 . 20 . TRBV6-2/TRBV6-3 TGTGCCAGCAGTTACGATACCAGCGGATGGGAACACTCAACTAATGAAAAACTGTTTTTT CASSYDTSGWEHSTNEKLFF
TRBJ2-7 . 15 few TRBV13 TGTGCCAGCAGCTCCTGGGGGGGGCGCTCCTACGAGCAGTACTTC CASSSWGGRSYEQYF
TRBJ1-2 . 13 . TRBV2 TGTGCCAGCACCAACCGACAGCTCTATGGCTACACCTTC CASTNRQLYGYTF
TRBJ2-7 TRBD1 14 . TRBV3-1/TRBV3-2 TGTGCCAGCAGCCGCGGGACAGGTCCATACGAGCAGTACTTC CASSRGTGPYEQYF
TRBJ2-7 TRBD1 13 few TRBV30 TGTGCCTGGGCTGACAGGGGGCGCGGGGAGCAGTACTTC CAWADRGRGEQYF
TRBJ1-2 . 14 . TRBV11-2 TGTGCCAGCAGCTTACCACAGGTTCCCTATGGCTACACCTTC CASSLPQVPYGYTF
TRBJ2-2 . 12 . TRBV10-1 TGCGCCAGCAGTCCCCCGGGCGGGGAGCTGTTTTTT CASSPPGGELFF
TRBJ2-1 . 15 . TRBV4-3 TGCGCCAGCAGCCGCGACAGTTCCCCCTACAATGAGCAGTTCTTC CASSRDSSPYNEQFF
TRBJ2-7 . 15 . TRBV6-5 TGTGCCAGCAGTTACTCGAGAGGGTACTCTTACGAGCAGTACTTC CASSYSRGYSYEQYF
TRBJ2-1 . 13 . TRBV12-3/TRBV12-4 TGTGCCAGCAGTTATGCGGGCTACAATGAGCAGTTCTTC CASSYAGYNEQFF
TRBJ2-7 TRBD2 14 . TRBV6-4 TGTGCCCCCCCAGCGGGAGGCCTCTCCTACGAGCAGTACTTC CAPPAGGLSYEQYF
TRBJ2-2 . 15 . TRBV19 TGTGCCAGTAGTATGATGGGCGTATTAACCGGGGAGCTGTTTTTT CASSMMGVLTGELFF
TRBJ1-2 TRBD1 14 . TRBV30 TGTGCCTGGACTTTGAGGGACAGAAGGTATGGCTACACCTTC CAWTLRDRRYGYTF
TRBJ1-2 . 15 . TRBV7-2 TGTGCCAGCAGCTCCCCCAATAGCAGGGCTTATGGCTACACCTTC CASSSPNSRAYGYTF
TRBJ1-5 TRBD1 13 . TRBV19 TGTGCCAGTAGTATACCAGGGGGTCAGCCCCAGCATTTT CASSIPGGQPQHF
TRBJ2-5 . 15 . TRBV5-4 TGTGCCAGCAGCCAGGACGCAGACAGGTGGGAGACCCAGTACTTC CASSQDADRWETQYF